This T cell receptor beta chain emerged from a study of response to subunit inactivated influenza vaccine. TCRdb used MiXCR to reprocess the RT-PCR reads, holding one entry per CDR3 protein. The table records around 850,000 distinct CDR3 sequences, roughly 18% of them present only once. This clonotype occurred a few times. The antigen remains undetermined. Study results and caveats: Authors suggested each seasonal flu vaccination may recruit only limited numbers of new T cells.

The V gene end was trimmed by 0 bases and the J gene end by 4 bases; junction bases not matched to a gene: 5. Germline lookup yields CDR1 LGHNA and CDR2 YSLEER. The CDR3 totals 16 residues. The TCR originated in a man in his fifties who received an inactivated influenza vaccine. The sequences come from PBMCs from blood, collected 5 to 6 days after vaccination. The V call is TRBV4-3, the J call TRBJ2-1, with TRBD2 matching 8 bases. The chain's CDR3 is CASSQDGSGGYNEQFF. The CDR3 DNA reads as TGCGCCAGCAGCCAAGATGGGAGCGGGGGTTACAATGAGCAGTTCTTC.